This is a list of T cell receptor beta chains from one sample in a study of CD8 T cells in ankylosing spondylitis. Each CDR3 protein is one row after TCRdb ran MiXCR on the 5' RACE reads. Seen here are about 250,000 distinct CDR3 sequences, roughly a tenth observed once, and the top ten hold about 3%. Input material: blood, either unsorted or a sorted T cell fraction (not recorded which). The source is a male donor with ankylosing spondylitis or in good health (not recorded which). Both conserved end residues are part of each CDR3. Fields, in order: D gene, CDR3 length, clone size, J gene, V gene, CDR3 DNA, CDR3 protein. The D gene is left open where the match is weak. A row's size may be missing; if present it is once, few, many or a size class.

TRBD1 14 many TRBJ1-5 TRBV20-1 TGCAGTGCTAGAGCCGGGACAGGGTACCAGCCCCAGCATTTT CSARAGTGYQPQHF
. 14 many TRBJ1-5 TRBV29-1 TGCAGCGTTAAAGGCGGAGGGGGCAATCAGCCCCAGCATTTT CSVKGGGGNQPQHF
. 13 many TRBJ1-1 TRBV7-2 TGTGCCAGCAGCTTAAACAGCAAGGGGGGGGCTTTCTTT CASSLNSKGGAFF
TRBD2 14 many TRBJ2-1 TRBV20-1 TGCAGTGTTCCCCCTGGAGGGCTAGCGGGCGAGCAGTTCTTC CSVPPGGLAGEQFF
TRBD1 13 few TRBJ1-5 TRBV30 TGTGCCTGGAGCCGGGACAGAAACCAGCCCCAGCATTTT CAWSRDRNQPQHF
. 14 few TRBJ2-1 TRBV7-9 TGTGCCAGTATCCGCACCCCAATAAGGGAAAGGCAGTTCTTC CASIRTPIRERQFF
TRBD2 16 few TRBJ2-3 TRBV7-8 TGTGCCAGCAGCCGCGCTGGGCGGCTAGCGGGAATTACGCAGTATTTT CASSRAGRLAGITQYF
TRBD2 15 many TRBJ2-3 TRBV5-1 TGCGCCAGCGGGACTAGCGGAGCTAGCACAGATACGCAGTATTTT CASGTSGASTDTQYF
. 13 many TRBJ2-7 TRBV6-1 TGTGCCAGCATCCCGGCGTCGGGGAACGAGCAGTACTTC CASIPASGNEQYF
. 17 . TRBJ1-1 TRBV5-5 TGTGCCAGCAGCTTGAGCCAACAGGGTGGGTTGGCCCCTGGGGCTTTCTTT CASSLSQQGGLAPGAFF
. 15 . TRBJ2-2 TRBV6-1 TGTGCCAGCGGGGGGACTCAGGGGATAACCGGGGAGCTGTTTTTT CASGGTQGITGELFF
TRBD2 16 many TRBJ2-3 TRBV5-1 TGCGCCAGCAGCTCGACTAGCGGGGGAGATGGAGATACGCAGTATTTT CASSSTSGGDGDTQYF
. 13 . TRBJ1-4 TRBV7-9 TGTGCCAGCAGCTTGGACGTGGAGACTACACTGTTTTTT CASSLDVETTLFF
TRBD2 16 many TRBJ2-7 TRBV4-1 TGCGCCAGCAGCCAAGATGGTCTAGCGGGGGTTTACGAGCAGTACTTC CASSQDGLAGVYEQYF
. 13 . TRBJ1-2 TRBV12-3/TRBV12-4 TGCGCCAGCAGTTCCTCCTTGGGCTATGGCTACACCTTC CASSSSLGYGYTF
. 14 many TRBJ2-2 TRBV4-1 TGCGCCAGCAGCCCCACAAAGGGCTTCCCGGAGCTGTTTTTT CASSPTKGFPELFF
. 14 many TRBJ1-1 TRBV4-1 TGCGCCAGCAGCCAAGTTGCAAATGGGCGTTATGCTTTCTTT CASSQVANGRYAFF
. 12 many TRBJ2-7 TRBV20-1 TGCAGTGCCGTGGGGACCCCCTACGAGCAGTACTTC CSAVGTPYEQYF
TRBD2 14 . TRBJ2-1 TRBV12-3/TRBV12-4 TGTGCCAGCGGATGGACTAGCAAGGGCAATGAGCAGTTCTTC CASGWTSKGNEQFF
TRBD1 13 many TRBJ2-7 TRBV29-1 TGCAGCGTTGCAAGAGGACAGGGGTACGAGCAGTACTTC CSVARGQGYEQYF
TRBD2 15 few TRBJ2-1 TRBV5-1 TGCGCCAGCAGCCCGTTAAGGGGAGGGTACAATGAGCAGTTCTTC CASSPLRGGYNEQFF
. 14 many TRBJ1-5 TRBV7-2 TGTGCCAGCAGCACCGGACTTAACCATCAGCCCCAGCATTTT CASSTGLNHQPQHF